These 6 T cell receptor beta chains originate from one sample sequenced in a study of early stage breast cancer tumors. The method was immunoSEQ multiplex PCR; TCRdb's version includes in-frame clones alone and lacks a portion of them. The sample has 1,500 to 2,000 clones, roughly 77% seen once; the top ten hold approximately 8.4%. Sequencing used normal breast tissue next to the tumor. These receptors all come from a person between 70 and 80 years old with breast cancer.

This chain uses TRBV11-3 with TRBJ2-2, with a tentative D call TRBD2 (5 bases). Germline values: CDR1 SGHNT, CDR2 YENEEA. Trimming shortened V by 3 bases and J by 6 bases, and 11 bases separated the two germline ends. CDR3 length equals 14 residues. This CDR3 is CASSFSGSAGELFF. The CDR3 DNA sequence: TGTGCCAGCAGCTTTTCGGGGTCGGCCGGGGAGCTGTTTTTT. The entire variable domain, with the rest obtained from reference TRBV11-3 and TRBJ2-2, is as follows: EAGVVQSPRYKIIEKKQPVAFWCNPISGHNTLYWYLQNLGQGPELLIRYENEEAVDDSQLPKDRFSAERLKGVDSTLKIQPAELGDSAVYLCASSFSGSAGELFFGEGSRLTVL.

The CDR3 reads CATSRAERTEAFF. The CDR3 DNA sequence: TGTGCCACCAGCAGGGCAGAGAGGACTGAAGCTTTCTTT. This sequence joins TRBV15 and TRBJ1-1; D is unresolved. The CDR3 has 13 amino acids. Deletions cut 3 bases from V and 5 bases from J, with 10 bases between. In germline, CDR1 is LNHNV, CDR2 YYDKDF (reference sequence).

This clone was seen more than once but under ten times. The chain combines TRBV6-5 with TRBJ2-7; 7 bases match TRBD1. Germline loops: CDR1 MNHEY, CDR2 SVGAGI. With V trimmed by 6 bases and J by 3 bases, 11 bases remained unmatched. The CDR3 covers 15 residues. The CDR3 DNA sequence: TGTGCCAGCAGCCCCCGGGACAGAGATCGCTACGAGCAGTACTTC. This sequence encodes CASSPRDRDRYEQYF.

This chain joins TRBV30 and TRBJ2-7; a possible D gene is TRBD2 (6 bases). V was pared by 2 bases and J by 0 bases, with 8 bases between. Germline V gene lookup returns CDR1 GTSNPN and CDR2 SVGIG (reference sequence). CDR3 length: 13 residues. The CDR3 spells CAWSKGGSYEQYF. The CDR3 DNA is TGTGCCTGGAGTAAGGGAGGCTCCTACGAGCAGTACTTC.

The chain joins TRBV5-1 to TRBJ2-2, with D maybe TRBD1 (7 bases). This CDR3 region has 15 residues. V gave up 3 bases and J gave up 4 bases, with 13 bases separating them. CDR1 is SGHRS, CDR2 YFSETQ, per germline. The CDR3 loop reads CASSSGGLGTGELFF. The CDR3 DNA reads as TGCGCCAGCAGCTCAGGGGGACTTGGCACCGGGGAGCTGTTTTTT.

This clone was detected only once. The junction departs from germline at one end; a sequencing error may be responsible. The chain combines TRBV18 with TRBJ2-7; TRBD1 agrees at 8 bases. The CDR3 covers 14 residues. CDR1 KGHSH and CDR2 LQKENI come from the germline V gene. CDR3 region: CASSTTGANYGQYF. CDR3 in DNA: TGTGCCAGCTCCACGACAGGGGCGAACTACGGGCAGTACTTC.